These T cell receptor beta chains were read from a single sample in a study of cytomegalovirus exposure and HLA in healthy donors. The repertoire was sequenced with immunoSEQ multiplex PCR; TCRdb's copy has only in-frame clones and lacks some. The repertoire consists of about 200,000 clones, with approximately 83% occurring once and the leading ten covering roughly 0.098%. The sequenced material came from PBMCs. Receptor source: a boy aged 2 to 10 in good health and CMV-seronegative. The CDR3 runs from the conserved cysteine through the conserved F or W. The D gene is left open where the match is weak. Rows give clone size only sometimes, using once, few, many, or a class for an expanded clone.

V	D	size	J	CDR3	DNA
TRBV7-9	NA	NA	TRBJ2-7	CASSLAGGPDYEQYF	TGTGCCAGCAGCTTAGCGGGGGGGCCTGACTACGAGCAGTACTTC
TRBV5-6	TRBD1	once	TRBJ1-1	CASSLAGTGAMNTEAFF	TGTGCCAGCAGCTTGGCCGGGACAGGGGCCATGAACACTGAAGCTTTCTTT
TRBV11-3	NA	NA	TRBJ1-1	CASSLAPGTEAFF	TGTGCCAGCAGCTTAGCTCCCGGGACTGAAGCTTTCTTT
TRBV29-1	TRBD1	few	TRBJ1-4	CSVVTGGSVGIEKLFF	TGCAGCGTTGTAACAGGGGGCTCGGTCGGGATTGAAAAACTGTTTTTT
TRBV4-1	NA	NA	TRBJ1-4	CASSQYLGGPWVKLFF	TGCGCCAGCAGCCAATACCTGGGCGGGCCCTGGGTGAAACTGTTTTTT
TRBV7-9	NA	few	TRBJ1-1	CASSHGGNTEAFF	TGTGCCAGCAGCCACGGGGGTAACACTGAAGCTTTCTTT
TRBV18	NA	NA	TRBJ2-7	CASSPQGAGREQYF	TGTGCCAGCTCACCACAAGGGGCCGGTCGCGAGCAGTACTTC
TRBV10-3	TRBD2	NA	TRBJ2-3	CAIRRLADSTDTQYF	TGTGCCATCAGGAGACTAGCCGATAGCACAGATACGCAGTATTTT
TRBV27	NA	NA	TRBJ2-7	CASSFWGDTYEQYF	TGTGCCAGCAGTTTTTGGGGGGATACCTACGAGCAGTACTTC
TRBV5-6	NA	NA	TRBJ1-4	CASTRDGLNEKLFF	TGTGCCAGCACCAGGGACGGACTAAATGAAAAACTGTTTTTT
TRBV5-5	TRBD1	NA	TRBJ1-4	CASSFRQGVGEKLFF	TGTGCCAGCAGCTTCCGACAGGGTGTAGGTGAAAAACTGTTTTTT
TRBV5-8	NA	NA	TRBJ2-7	CASSLGSFDGGEQYF	TGTGCCAGCAGCTTGGGCTCGTTCGATGGGGGGGAGCAGTACTTC
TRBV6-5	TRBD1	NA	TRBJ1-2	CASSFRTGNYGYTF	TGTGCCAGCAGTTTCAGGACAGGGAACTATGGCTACACCTTC
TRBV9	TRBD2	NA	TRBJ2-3	CASSPGTSGGEDTQYF	TGTGCCAGCAGCCCTGGGACTAGCGGGGGGGAGGATACGCAGTATTTT
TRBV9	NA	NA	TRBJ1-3	CASSVDRGMAGNTIYF	TGTGCCAGCAGCGTAGATCGGGGGATGGCTGGAAACACCATATATTTT
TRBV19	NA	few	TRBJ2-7	CASRSGGPPYEQYF	TGTGCCAGTCGGTCGGGGGGCCCGCCTTACGAGCAGTACTTC
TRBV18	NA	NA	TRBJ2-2	CASSPGAGGELFF	TGTGCCAGCTCACCGGGGGCCGGCGGGGAGCTGTTTTTT
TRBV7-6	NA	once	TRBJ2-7	CASSLDEGPYEQYF	TGTGCCAGCAGCTTAGATGAGGGCCCCTACGAGCAGTACTTC
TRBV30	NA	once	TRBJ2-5	CAWTLPGTPGETQYF	TGTGCCTGGACCCTCCCGGGAACCCCTGGCGAGACCCAGTACTTC
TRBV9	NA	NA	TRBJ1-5	CASSIHLQGNNQPQHF	TGTGCCAGCAGCATTCACCTGCAGGGAAACAATCAGCCCCAGCATTTT
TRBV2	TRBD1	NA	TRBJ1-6	CASSDRTGDGSPLHF	TGTGCCAGCAGTGATCGGACAGGGGACGGGTCACCCCTCCACTTT
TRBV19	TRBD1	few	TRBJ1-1	CASRIIGQGVNTEAFF	TGTGCCAGTAGAATCATCGGACAGGGGGTGAACACTGAAGCTTTCTTT
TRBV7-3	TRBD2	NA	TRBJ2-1	CSSSLIGTGLAGDGEQFF	TGTTCCAGCAGCTTAATAGGGACTGGGCTAGCGGGGGACGGTGAGCAGTTCTTC
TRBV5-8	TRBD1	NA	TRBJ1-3	CTSSSGQNSGNTIYF	TGTACCAGCAGCTCGGGACAGAACTCTGGAAACACCATATATTTT
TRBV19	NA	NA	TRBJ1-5	CASSLLTGNQPQHF	TGTGCCAGTAGTTTACTGACGGGGAATCAGCCCCAGCATTTT
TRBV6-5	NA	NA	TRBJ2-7	CASSPTAYEQYF	TGTGCCAGCAGCCCTACAGCCTACGAGCAGTACTTC
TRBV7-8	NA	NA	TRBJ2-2	CASSLVGGELFF	TGTGCCAGCAGCTTAGTCGGCGGGGAGCTGTTTTTT
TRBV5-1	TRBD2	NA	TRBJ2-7	CASSFGTSGGAYEQYF	TGCGCCAGCAGCTTTGGGACTAGCGGGGGGGCTTACGAGCAGTACTTC